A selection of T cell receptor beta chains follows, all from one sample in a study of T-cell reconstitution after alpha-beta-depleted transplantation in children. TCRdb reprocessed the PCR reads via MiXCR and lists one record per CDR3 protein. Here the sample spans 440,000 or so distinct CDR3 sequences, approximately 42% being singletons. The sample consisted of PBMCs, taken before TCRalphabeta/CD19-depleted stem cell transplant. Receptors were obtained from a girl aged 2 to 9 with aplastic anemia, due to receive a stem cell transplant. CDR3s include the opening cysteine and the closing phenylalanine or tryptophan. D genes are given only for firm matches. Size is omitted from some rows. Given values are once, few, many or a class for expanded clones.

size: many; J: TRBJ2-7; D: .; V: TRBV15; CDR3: CATSRVPASGEQYF; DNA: TGTGCCACCAGCAGAGTTCCAGCGTCGGGTGAGCAGTACTTC
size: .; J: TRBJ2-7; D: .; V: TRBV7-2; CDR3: CASSLKGDHEQYF; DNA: TGTGCCAGCAGTCTAAAGGGGGACCACGAGCAGTACTTC
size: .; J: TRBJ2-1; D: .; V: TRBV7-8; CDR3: CASSPRPVYNEQFF; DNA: TGTGCCAGCAGCCCACGCCCCGTTTACAATGAGCAGTTCTTC
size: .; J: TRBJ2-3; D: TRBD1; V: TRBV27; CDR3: CASSLLGTGGPDTQYF; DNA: TGTGCCAGCAGTTTATTGGGGACAGGGGGCCCAGATACGCAGTATTTT
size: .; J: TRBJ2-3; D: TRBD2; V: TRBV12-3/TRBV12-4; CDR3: CASPRDYPTTDTQYF; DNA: TGTGCCAGCCCCCGGGACTACCCCACCACAGATACGCAGTATTTT
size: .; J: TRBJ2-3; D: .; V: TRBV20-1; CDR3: CSASRGQDTQYF; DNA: TGCAGTGCCTCTCGCGGACAGGATACGCAGTATTTT
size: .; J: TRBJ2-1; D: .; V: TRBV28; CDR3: CASSSTVNSYNEQFF; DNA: TGTGCCAGCAGCTCGACAGTCAACTCCTACAATGAGCAGTTCTTC
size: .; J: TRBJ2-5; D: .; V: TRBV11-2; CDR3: CASSRRQFPQGTQYF; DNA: TGTGCCAGCAGCCGACGACAGTTCCCCCAAGGGACCCAGTACTTC
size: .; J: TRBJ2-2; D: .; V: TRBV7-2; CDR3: CASTQRNTGELFF; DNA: TGTGCCAGCACTCAGCGAAACACCGGGGAGCTGTTTTTT
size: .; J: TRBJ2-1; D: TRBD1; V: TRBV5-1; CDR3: CASSLATTGRPVGYNEQFF; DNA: TGCGCCAGCAGCTTGGCCACGACAGGGCGACCCGTAGGATACAATGAGCAGTTCTTC
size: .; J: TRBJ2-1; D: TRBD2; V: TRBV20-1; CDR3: CSARRLAGSNEQFF; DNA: TGCAGTGCTAGGAGGCTAGCGGGGTCCAATGAGCAGTTCTTC
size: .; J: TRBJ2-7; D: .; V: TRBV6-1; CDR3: CASTTADKPYEQYF; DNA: TGTGCCAGCACAACCGCCGACAAGCCCTACGAGCAGTACTTC
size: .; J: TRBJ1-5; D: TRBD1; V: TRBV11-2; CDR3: CASSLSGQANQPQHF; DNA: TGTGCCAGCAGCTTATCAGGACAGGCCAATCAGCCCCAGCATTTT
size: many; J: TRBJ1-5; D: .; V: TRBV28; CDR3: CASSPRLSNQPQHF; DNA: TGTGCCAGCAGTCCCCGGTTGAGCAATCAGCCCCAGCATTTT
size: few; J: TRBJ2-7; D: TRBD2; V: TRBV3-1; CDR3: CASSQGLASEQYF; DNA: TGTGCCAGCAGCCAGGGACTAGCCAGCGAGCAGTACTTC
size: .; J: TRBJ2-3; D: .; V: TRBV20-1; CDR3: CRGARGEDTQYF; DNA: TGCAGGGGGGCCAGGGGCGAGGATACGCAGTATTTT
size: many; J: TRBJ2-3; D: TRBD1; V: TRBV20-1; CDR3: CSAWDRGTDTQYF; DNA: TGCAGTGCTTGGGACAGGGGAACAGATACGCAGTATTTT
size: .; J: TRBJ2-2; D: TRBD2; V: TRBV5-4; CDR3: CASSTGLAGNTGELFF; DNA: TGTGCCAGCAGCACCGGACTAGCGGGCAACACCGGGGAGCTGTTTTTT
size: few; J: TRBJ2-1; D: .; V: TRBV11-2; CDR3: CASSTGRPLYNEQFF; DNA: TGTGCCAGCAGCACAGGGAGGCCGCTCTACAATGAGCAGTTCTTC
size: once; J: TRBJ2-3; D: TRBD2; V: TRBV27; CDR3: CASSLSYSGSYTQYF; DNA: TGTGCCAGCAGTTTATCGTACAGCGGGAGCTATACGCAGTATTTT
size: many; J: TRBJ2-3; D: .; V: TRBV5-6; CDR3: CASSLAGLPLTNTQYF; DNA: TGTGCCAGCAGCTTGGCAGGTCTCCCGCTTACGAATACGCAGTATTTT